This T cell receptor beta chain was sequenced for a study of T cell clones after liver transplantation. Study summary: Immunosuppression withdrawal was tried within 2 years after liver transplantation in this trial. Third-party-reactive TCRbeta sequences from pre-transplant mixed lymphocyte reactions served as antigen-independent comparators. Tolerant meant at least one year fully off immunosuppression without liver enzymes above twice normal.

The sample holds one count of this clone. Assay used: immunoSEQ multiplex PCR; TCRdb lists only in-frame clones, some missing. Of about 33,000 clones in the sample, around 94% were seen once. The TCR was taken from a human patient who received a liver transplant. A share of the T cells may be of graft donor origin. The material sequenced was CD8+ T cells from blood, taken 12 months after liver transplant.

The CDR3 reads CASSQVETGNIEQFF. The CDR3 DNA sequence: TGTGCCAGCAGCCAAGTTGAGACAGGTAATATCGAGCAGTTCTTC. The chain employs TRBV4-2 and TRBJ2-1, with D tentatively TRBD1 (6 bases). CDR1 LGHNA and CDR2 YNFKEQ come from the germline V gene. V was shortened by 1 base and J by 10 bases, with 17 bases between the two germline ends. The CDR3 spans 15 residues.